What follows is one T cell receptor (beta chain) and its context. The antigen remains unidentified. MiXCR, applied by TCRdb to the 5' RACE reads, yields one record per CDR3 protein. The table lists around 50,000 distinct CDR3 sequences, approximately 17% of them singletons. Findings and caveats of the study: Greatest tumor Treg TCR overlap was with tumor naive CD4+ cells.

The sequenced sample was naive CD4+ T cells sorted from blood. Subset described: naive CD4+ T cells, CD4+CD45RA+CD25-. The clonotype was recovered from a female donor with breast cancer.

The CDR3 region is CASSPRPGGRVAFF. The CDR3 DNA sequence: TGTGCCAGCAGTCCCCGTCCAGGGGGCCGTGTGGCTTTCTTT. The rearrangement links TRBV28 to TRBJ1-1; 8 nucleotides match TRBD1. From germline, CDR1 is MDHEN and CDR2 SYDVKM. V lost 5 bases and J lost 11; bases outside the gene matches: 13. The CDR3 has 14 amino acids.